A selection of T cell receptor beta chains follows, all from one sample in a study of blood T cells in healthy people across ages. TCRdb recomputed calls from the 5' RACE reads with MiXCR, one row per CDR3 protein. Counted here are 850,000 to 1,300,000 distinct CDR3 sequences, around 45% occurring once; the ten biggest clones make up 18%. Sequencing was done on a sample of blood. The receptors were sampled from a woman aged 55-75 years in good health. CDR3s include the opening cysteine and the closing phenylalanine or tryptophan. Each record gives: D gene, clone size, J gene, V gene, CDR3 DNA, CDR3 protein. A D gene is named only where the DNA matches it firmly. Not all rows give a size; the values are once, few, many and, for expanded clones, a class.

TRBD1	NA	TRBJ2-7	TRBV6-5	TGTGCCAGCAAACTAGATGGACAGGGGGTGGACGAGCAGTACTTC	CASKLDGQGVDEQYF
TRBD1	few	TRBJ1-1	TRBV29-1	TGCAGCTTACAACAGGGGGCGGCCACTGAAGCTTTCTTT	CSLQQGAATEAFF
TRBD2	NA	TRBJ2-5	TRBV29-1	TGCAGCGTTGAAGATCTAGTTGCTAGCGGGAGGGTCGGGGAGACCCAGTACTTC	CSVEDLVASGRVGETQYF
NA	once	TRBJ2-1	TRBV2	TGTGCCAGCAGTGACGGCGGCGGGCAGGGGAATGAGCAGTTCTTC	CASSDGGGQGNEQFF
NA	many	TRBJ2-1	TRBV7-2	TGTGCCAGCAGCTTAGGAGTAGGGGGGGCCTCAGTTCAGTTCTTC	CASSLGVGGASVQFF
NA	NA	TRBJ2-6	TRBV7-2	TGTGCCAGCAGCCCACCGCGGGCCGGGGCCAACGTCCTGACTTTC	CASSPPRAGANVLTF
NA	many	TRBJ1-1	TRBV5-1	TGCGCCAGCAGGCGGGGAGACACTGAAGCTTTCTTT	CASRRGDTEAFF
NA	few	TRBJ2-1	TRBV5-1	TGCGCCAGCGCCGATTACTCCTACAATGAGCAGTTCTTC	CASADYSYNEQFF
NA	few	TRBJ1-2	TRBV11-2	TGTGCCAGCAGCTTAGGTCAGGGGTATGATGGCTACACCTTC	CASSLGQGYDGYTF
NA	NA	TRBJ2-6	TRBV28	TGTGCCAGCATGAGGGGCTCTGGGGCCAACGTCCTGACTTTC	CASMRGSGANVLTF
TRBD2	once	TRBJ2-3	TRBV6-5	TGTGCCAGCAGTTACTCCGGGGGGGCCCGCACAGATACGCAGTATTTT	CASSYSGGARTDTQYF